This T cell receptor beta chain originates from a study of shared clonotypes between healthy human individuals. V lost 0 bases to trimming and J lost 5 bases; unmatched junction nucleotides: 8. This CDR3 has 16 residues. The germline V gene has CDR1 LGHNA and CDR2 YNFKEQ. TCRdb's table, derived via immunoSEQ multiplex PCR, lists solely in-frame clones and lacks some. The sample yields about a million clones, roughly 77% seen once. The source material was memory CD4+ T cells from PBMCs. Sample subset: CD45RA-negative fraction. The chain is built from TRBV4-2 and TRBJ2-3, with 7 bases that match TRBD2. This TCR came from a man between 18 and 29 years old in good health. Some clones in this sample may be carry-over from other donors' samples. The CDR3 loop reads CASSQEERGRQDTQYF. In DNA form, the CDR3 reads TGTGCCAGCAGCCAAGAAGAGCGGGGAAGGCAAGATACGCAGTATTTT.